These T cell receptor beta chains were read from a single sample in a study of blood T cell repertoires in COVID-19. Data came from immunoSEQ multiplex PCR; TCRdb stores just in-frame clones and leaves some out. The sample holds hundreds of thousands of clones, 88% seen once. Sequencing was performed on peripheral blood. All receptors derive from a young woman with acute or convalescent COVID-19. The CDR3 runs from the conserved cysteine through the conserved F or W. A D gene is named only where the DNA matches it firmly. The size field is filled for only some rows; it gives once, few, many or a size class.

d_gene,abundance,v_gene,j_gene,len,CDR3nt,CDR3aa
TRBD1,NA,TRBV18,TRBJ1-2,17,TGTGCCAGCTCACTAAGGACAGGGGATACTATCCACTATGGCTACACCTTC,CASSLRTGDTIHYGYTF
TRBD1,NA,TRBV9,TRBJ2-5,14,TGTGCCAGCAGCGATGGGACAGGGATTGTGACCCAGTACTTC,CASSDGTGIVTQYF
NA,NA,TRBV6-5,TRBJ1-5,15,TGTGCCAGCAGTTACGGGCAGGGAACCGGACAGCCCCAGCATTTT,CASSYGQGTGQPQHF
NA,few,TRBV14,TRBJ1-6,14,TGTGCCAGCAGCGCTGGACTGATGAATTCACCCCTCCACTTT,CASSAGLMNSPLHF
TRBD1,NA,TRBV19,TRBJ2-3,16,TGTGCCAGTAGTGTTACGGGACAGGGAAGGACAGATACGCAGTATTTT,CASSVTGQGRTDTQYF
NA,NA,TRBV6-2/TRBV6-3,TRBJ2-7,14,TGTGCCAGCAGTAAGTCGACAGTTTCCTACGAGCAGTACTTC,CASSKSTVSYEQYF
TRBD2,NA,TRBV5-1,TRBJ2-3,15,TGCGCCAGCAGCTTACTAGCGGGAGTTGCAGATACGCAGTATTTT,CASSLLAGVADTQYF
NA,NA,TRBV7-8,TRBJ1-1,15,TGTGCCAGCAGCTTAGCCAGGACTCTGAACACTGAAGCTTTCTTT,CASSLARTLNTEAFF
NA,NA,TRBV15,TRBJ2-2,15,TGTGCCACCAGCAACCACAAATGGAACACCGGGGAGCTGTTTTTT,CATSNHKWNTGELFF
TRBD1,NA,TRBV9,TRBJ1-6,16,TGTGCCAGCAGCGTAGGGGACAGCTCCTATAATTCACCCCTCCACTTT,CASSVGDSSYNSPLHF
NA,few,TRBV7-9,TRBJ1-1,14,TGTGCCAGCAGCGAGAAACAGTTGAACACTGAAGCTTTCTTT,CASSEKQLNTEAFF
TRBD1,NA,TRBV7-2,TRBJ2-5,14,TGTGCCAGCAGCAATAGGACAGGGCAGGAGACCCAGTACTTC,CASSNRTGQETQYF
NA,NA,TRBV5-1,TRBJ2-7,15,TGCGCCAGCAGCTTAGGCCCAGGGGAGGGGTACGAGCAGTACTTC,CASSLGPGEGYEQYF
NA,few,TRBV12-2,TRBJ1-1,13,TGTGCAAGTCGCACGACAGGAAACACTGAAGCTTTCTTT,CASRTTGNTEAFF
NA,NA,TRBV2,TRBJ2-5,11,TGTGCCAGACTAGGGGGAGAGACCCAGTACTTC,CARLGGETQYF
TRBD2,NA,TRBV19,TRBJ2-5,14,TGTGCCAGTAGTAGAGGACTAGCGGGAGAGACCCAGTACTTC,CASSRGLAGETQYF
NA,NA,TRBV9,TRBJ1-4,14,TGTGCCAGCAGCGTATCAGGGACTAATGAAAAACTGTTTTTT,CASSVSGTNEKLFF
TRBD2,once,TRBV3-1/TRBV3-2,TRBJ2-7,15,TGTGCCAGCAGCCTGCTTGGCGGGAGGGCCCTCGAGCAGTACTTC,CASSLLGGRALEQYF
TRBD1,NA,TRBV7-2,TRBJ1-2,14,TGTGCCAGCAGCCCAGGGACAGGGCGGTATGGCTACACCTTC,CASSPGTGRYGYTF
NA,NA,TRBV27,TRBJ2-7,14,TGTGCCAGCAGTTTCTCCGCGGTCAGGGGCGAGCAGTACTTC,CASSFSAVRGEQYF